What follows is one T cell receptor (beta chain) and its context. This specimen comes from a study of cytotoxic CD8 clonotypes in ibrutinib-treated CLL. Sequenced by immunoSEQ multiplex PCR; TCRdb stores in-frame clones only, minus some. The table lists over 130,000 clones, 80% of them singletons. CDR3 length: 15 residues. V shed 5 bases, J shed 0 bases, and the junction held 4 bases outside the gene matches. Germline V lookup: CDR1 MNHEY, CDR2 SVGAGI. The chain has TRBV6-5 and TRBJ2-7; TRBD2 matches 10 bases. The receptor was isolated from a human donor with chronic lymphocytic leukemia. The starting material was PBMCs, obtained after 36 months of ibrutinib treatment. As DNA, the CDR3 is TGTGCCAGCAGTCGGACTAGCGGATTCTCCTACGAGCAGTACTTC. The encoded protein is CASSRTSGFSYEQYF.